The present T cell receptor beta chain was sequenced within a study of human T cells and chemical hapten exposure. The study used a library that attached unique molecular identifiers to individual cDNA molecules. One entry per CDR3 protein, called by TCRdb with MiXCR from the RACE reads. The sample has roughly 180,000 distinct CDR3 sequences, approximately 20% seen once; the top ten hold about 6.7%. Time point here: patch test 1, 2 weeks after DPC sensitization. Treatment noted: therapeutic diphenylcyclopropenone sensitization with weekly scalp DPC. Comments on this clonotype: The target antigen is unknown.

The germline CDR1 and CDR2 sequences are SGHRS and YFSETQ. V was clipped by 4 bases and J by 5 bases; unmatched bases: 7. This CDR3 comprises 15 residues. The study, taken as a whole, reports: Counts of expanded TCRs at PT1 were positively correlated with patch test score.

The V gene is TRBV5-1, the J gene TRBJ1-2; 11 bases are shared with TRBD1. The sequenced sample was whole blood, obtained in connection with sensitization to the hapten diphenylcyclopropenone (DPC). The sequence derives from a woman aged 50 to 60 with alopecia areata. Some clones in this sample may be carry-over from other donors' samples. CDR3 sequence: CASSPGQGASYGYTF. In nucleotides, the CDR3 is TGCGCCAGCAGCCCAGGACAGGGGGCCTCGTATGGCTACACCTTC.